A selection of T cell receptor beta chains follows, all from one sample in a study of T cells after yellow fever vaccination. TCRdb ran MiXCR on the 5' RACE reads and lists one entry per CDR3 protein. The sample carries under 300,000 distinct CDR3 sequences, 6.5% to 8.5% recorded once. Sequencing was performed on CD4+ T cells sorted from PBMCs, taken 15 days after the yellow fever booster vaccination. The source is a man aged 25-45 years who received the YFV17D yellow fever vaccine. The CDR3 runs from the conserved cysteine through the conserved F or W. The order of the fields is D gene, J gene, V gene, clone size, CDR3 DNA, CDR3 protein. A D gene is named only where the DNA matches it firmly. Clone size is not always given. Where it is, it says once, few, many or a class for expanded clones.

TRBD1,TRBJ2-5,TRBV28,NA,TGTGCCAGCAGTTTCCCCCCGGGACAGGGGAGGGAGACCCAGTACTTC,CASSFPPGQGRETQYF
NA,TRBJ2-1,TRBV5-1,NA,TGCGCCAGCAGCTTACGTGCCGGTTACTACAATGAGCAGTTCTTC,CASSLRAGYYNEQFF
TRBD1,TRBJ2-3,TRBV2,few,TGTGCCAGCAGGCCCGGGACAGGACCCGTAGATACGCAGTATTTT,CASRPGTGPVDTQYF
NA,TRBJ1-1,TRBV5-4,NA,TGTGCCAGCAGCTTGGTTGGAACTGAAGCTTTCTTT,CASSLVGTEAFF
NA,TRBJ1-1,TRBV29-1,few,TGCAGCGTTGGGTTGGTGGTTATGAACACTGAAGCTTTCTTT,CSVGLVVMNTEAFF
NA,TRBJ1-3,TRBV6-5,many,TGTGCCAGCAGTTACAGCGATCTCTCTGGAAACACCATATATTTT,CASSYSDLSGNTIYF
NA,TRBJ2-1,TRBV12-3/TRBV12-4,few,TGTGCCAGCAGTGCCGGGACTCCCGAGGGTAAGCAGTTCTTC,CASSAGTPEGKQFF
TRBD1,TRBJ1-3,TRBV29-1,NA,TGCAGCGGGACAGGGGGCCTCTCTGGAAACACCATATATTTT,CSGTGGLSGNTIYF
NA,TRBJ2-1,TRBV18,few,TGTGCCAGCTCAAGCGCGGGACTTCGCTACAATGAGCAGTTCTTC,CASSSAGLRYNEQFF
NA,TRBJ1-1,TRBV20-1,NA,TGCAGTGCTAGAGATGAGGTTCGCAGCAGAGAAGCTTTCTTT,CSARDEVRSREAFF
NA,TRBJ1-4,TRBV5-1,NA,TGCGCCAGCAGCACGGACCTTAATGAAAAACTGTTTTTT,CASSTDLNEKLFF
NA,TRBJ2-7,TRBV12-3/TRBV12-4,NA,TGTGCCAGCAGTCCCTCCTGGTCCGAGCAGTACTTC,CASSPSWSEQYF
NA,TRBJ2-3,TRBV6-1,many,TGTGCCAGCAGTGAGCTCTCAGGGCTTGATACGCAGTATTTT,CASSELSGLDTQYF
TRBD2,TRBJ2-7,TRBV20-1,few,TGCAGTGGACTAGCGGGAAAGTCATACGAGCAGTACTTC,CSGLAGKSYEQYF
NA,TRBJ1-1,TRBV20-1,NA,TGCAGTGCTTCAGGTGGAAGTAACACTGAAGCTTTCTTT,CSASGGSNTEAFF
NA,TRBJ1-1,TRBV5-6,many,TGTGCCAGCAGCTTGGAGACAATCGTATGGTCTGAAGCTTTCTTT,CASSLETIVWSEAFF
NA,TRBJ1-1,TRBV19,few,TGTGCCAGTAGTCGTCCGGGGGTAAGCACTGAAGCTTTCTTT,CASSRPGVSTEAFF
NA,TRBJ2-5,TRBV5-1,NA,TGCGCCAGCAGCTCCCAGGGGATAGGGGAGACCCAGTACTTC,CASSSQGIGETQYF
TRBD2,TRBJ2-7,TRBV5-1,few,TGCGCCAGCACGACCAGTGGGACTATTGAAGAGCAGTACTTC,CASTTSGTIEEQYF
NA,TRBJ1-2,TRBV7-2,few,TGTGCCAGCAGCCCCCAGACGAGGGGGGGCTACACCTTC,CASSPQTRGGYTF
NA,TRBJ2-4,TRBV20-1,NA,TGCAGTGCTAGTGCGGGCGGCAAAAACATTCAGTACTTC,CSASAGGKNIQYF
NA,TRBJ2-7,TRBV21-1,few,TGTGCCAGCAGCAAAGAAGGACAGGGGGAGGACGAGCAGTACTTC,CASSKEGQGEDEQYF
NA,TRBJ2-1,TRBV23-1,many,TGCGCCAGCAGTCAATCGGGAGGAGTCAATGAGCAGTTCTTC,CASSQSGGVNEQFF
NA,TRBJ1-1,TRBV7-2,NA,TGTGCCAGCTCCCGGCCGGGGGGCGTAACTGAAGCTTTCTTT,CASSRPGGVTEAFF
NA,TRBJ1-6,TRBV7-2,many,TGTGCCAGCAGCTTGAAACAGGGTTCACCCCTCCACTTT,CASSLKQGSPLHF
NA,TRBJ2-5,TRBV5-1,few,TGCGCCAGCAGCTCGGGGGAGGAGACCCAGTACTTC,CASSSGEETQYF
NA,TRBJ2-3,TRBV20-1,many,TGCAGTGCCAGACCGGGACTAGATACGCAGTATTTT,CSARPGLDTQYF
TRBD1,TRBJ2-7,TRBV20-1,once,TGCAGTGTATCGGGACAGGGGAGCTACGAGCAGTACTTC,CSVSGQGSYEQYF
NA,TRBJ2-1,TRBV5-4,few,TGTGCCAGCTGGACAGCAGGCAATGAGCAGTTCTTC,CASWTAGNEQFF
NA,TRBJ2-1,TRBV7-2,few,TGTGCCAGCAGCTTATTCAGGGGTGAGGATGAGCAGTTCTTC,CASSLFRGEDEQFF
NA,TRBJ2-6,TRBV19,NA,TGTGCCAGTAGTCGGGGGGCCCCTAGCTCTGGGGCCAACGTCCTGACTTTC,CASSRGAPSSGANVLTF
TRBD1,TRBJ1-6,TRBV12-5,NA,TGTGCTAGTGGTTCGACAGGGGGGAATTCACCCCTCCACTTT,CASGSTGGNSPLHF
NA,TRBJ1-5,TRBV5-1,few,TGCGCCAGCAGCATGGGGGTCAATCAGCCCCAGCATTTT,CASSMGVNQPQHF
NA,TRBJ2-7,TRBV15,few,TGTGCCACCAGCAGACCTAAGTTCCCGGGGGAGCAGTACTTC,CATSRPKFPGEQYF
NA,TRBJ2-1,TRBV20-1,NA,TGCAGTGCTAGTATGGGAAATGAGCAGTTCTTC,CSASMGNEQFF
TRBD1,TRBJ2-5,TRBV5-6,many,TGTGCCAGCAGCTTGGAGTTCGGGACAGTCGAGACCCAGTACTTC,CASSLEFGTVETQYF
NA,TRBJ2-3,TRBV30,NA,TGTGCCTGGAGTTCCGGTCAGCGCCGATGGGGAGATACGCAGTATTTT,CAWSSGQRRWGDTQYF
TRBD2,TRBJ2-5,TRBV27,many,TGTGCCAGCAGTTTATCGGGAGGGTTCCAAGAGACCCAGTACTTC,CASSLSGGFQETQYF
TRBD2,TRBJ2-3,TRBV29-1,many,TGCAGCGTTTCCGGGACTAGCGGAGGCACAGATACGCAGTATTTT,CSVSGTSGGTDTQYF
TRBD2,TRBJ2-1,TRBV5-1,NA,TGCGCCAGCAGCAACCCTAGCGGACTCCACAATGAGCAGTTCTTC,CASSNPSGLHNEQFF
NA,TRBJ2-1,TRBV5-1,NA,TGCGCCAGCAGCTTGGAAGTTTCCTACAATGAGCAGTTCTTC,CASSLEVSYNEQFF
NA,TRBJ1-1,TRBV28,many,TGTGCCACCCCCTCGGGTTTGAACACTGAAGCTTTCTTT,CATPSGLNTEAFF
NA,TRBJ2-1,TRBV5-1,NA,TGCGCCAGCAAGGGTAATCCCTCGAGCTCCTACAATGAGCAGTTCTTC,CASKGNPSSSYNEQFF
NA,TRBJ1-1,TRBV28,NA,TGTGCCAGCACTACCCCTCCCCGGGGTGAAGCTTTCTTT,CASTTPPRGEAFF
TRBD1,TRBJ2-2,TRBV5-1,few,TGCGCCAGCAGCTTGGCCGAACAGGGGCCCACGAACACCGGGGAGCTGTTTTTT,CASSLAEQGPTNTGELFF
TRBD2,TRBJ2-3,TRBV6-5,NA,TGTGCCAGCAGTTACTCCCGGACTAGCGGGAGGGGCACAGATACGCAGTATTTT,CASSYSRTSGRGTDTQYF
NA,TRBJ2-5,TRBV3-1,few,TGTGCCAGCAGCCGGACAGAGCAAGAGACCCAGTACTTC,CASSRTEQETQYF
NA,TRBJ2-2,TRBV19,many,TGTGCCAGTAGTTCGCCTAGTTTCACCGGGGAGCTGTTTTTT,CASSSPSFTGELFF
NA,TRBJ2-5,TRBV27,many,TGTGCCAGCAGTCGAAGCCTGGGTGAGACCCAGTACTTC,CASSRSLGETQYF
NA,TRBJ2-7,TRBV7-2,NA,TGTGCCAGCAGCACTACGGACTATAAACTCTACGAGCAGTACTTC,CASSTTDYKLYEQYF
NA,TRBJ2-1,TRBV4-3,NA,TGCGCCAGCAGCCAAGATCATGGAGGGAATGAGCAGTTCTTC,CASSQDHGGNEQFF
TRBD1,TRBJ2-3,TRBV4-2,once,TGTGCCAGCAACCCTCAGGCACAGGGGCTAGATACGCAGTATTTT,CASNPQAQGLDTQYF